These 13 T cell receptor beta chains came from one sample sequenced in a study of cytomegalovirus exposure and HLA in healthy donors. The PCR used 60 Vbeta and 13 Jbeta primers. The data were produced by immunoSEQ multiplex PCR, yet TCRdb's version contains in-frame clones alone and is incomplete. The repertoire includes some 66,000 clones, about 80% of them detected once, and roughly 8% sits in the top ten. Sequenced input: PBMCs. The receptors derive from a man in his 60s in good health and CMV-seropositive.

J is TRBJ2-3 and V is TRBV5-1; 9 nucleotides align to TRBD2. The CDR3 is 15 amino acids. Germline V gene sequence: CDR1 SGHRS, CDR2 YFSETQ. With V trimmed by 5 bases and J by 8 bases, 12 bases remained unmatched. DNA of the CDR3: TGCGCCAGCAGTATTAGCGGGGGAACACTGGGTACGCAGTATTTT. This codes for CASSISGGTLGTQYF.

The chain recombines TRBV7-6 with TRBJ2-5; TRBD2 matches 7 bases. The DNA end favors TRBJ2-7, so the J call may be wrong. This CDR3 comprises 13 residues. Germline CDR1 SGHVS, CDR2 FNYEAQ. This CDR3 reads CASSLRLANEQYF. In DNA form, the CDR3 reads TGTGCCAGCAGCTTACGACTAGCTAACGAGCAGTACTTC.

This clone was counted once. The chain joins TRBV5-1 to TRBJ1-3; D unclear. CDR1 and CDR2 (germline): SGHRS, YFSETQ. The CDR3 length is 16 residues. The germline V and J ends were trimmed by 0 bases and 0 bases, with 10 bases remaining between them. CDR3 residues: CASSLETPSSGNTIYF. As DNA, the CDR3 is TGCGCCAGCAGCTTGGAGACTCCAAGCTCTGGAAACACCATATATTTT.

This chain uses TRBV6-6 with TRBJ2-7; 7 nucleotides align to TRBD1. CDR1 is MNHNY, CDR2 SVGAGI, per germline (reference sequence). The length of the CDR3 is 14 residues. The V segment lost 8 bases and the J segment 3 bases; nucleotides outside the gene matches: 10. The CDR3 spells CASGLPGQIYEQYF. Written as DNA, the CDR3 is TGTGCCAGCGGACTTCCGGGACAGATCTACGAGCAGTACTTC.

The V and J genes are TRBV5-1 and TRBJ1-4; 7 nucleotides align to TRBD1. CDR3 length equals 14 residues. Per the germline V gene, CDR1 is SGHRS and CDR2 is YFSETQ. V gave up 0 bases and J gave up 8 bases; unmatched junction bases: 4. The CDR3 DNA is TGCGCCAGCAGCTTGGGACAGGGAAGCGAAAAACTGTTTTTT. Translating it yields CASSLGQGSEKLFF.

V usage is TRBV6-1 and J usage is TRBJ1-2, with 8 bases that match TRBD1. Germline V lookup: CDR1 MNHNS, CDR2 SASEGT. The V segment lost 6 bases and the J segment 4 bases; nucleotides outside the gene matches: 7. The CDR3 sequence is 14 residues long. Here the CDR3 reads CASSGTGGSYGYTF. The CDR3 coding sequence is TGTGCCAGCAGCGGTACAGGGGGTTCCTATGGCTACACCTTC.

V gene TRBV4-1 combines with J gene TRBJ2-5; TRBD1 matches at 7 bases. Losses at the gene ends were 4 bases for V and 3 bases for J; bases not matched to a gene: 2. The germline V gene has CDR1 MGHRA and CDR2 YSYEKL. The CDR3 contains 13 residues. The CDR3 bases are TGCGCCAGCAGCCGGGGACAGAAAGAGACCCAGTACTTC. As protein: CASSRGQKETQYF.

The chain links TRBV4-1 to TRBJ2-7; TRBD2 aligns across 8 bases. The CDR3 sequence is 16 residues long. Germline trimming cut 4 bases from V and 0 bases from J; bases unmatched to any gene: 8. Germline CDR1 is MGHRA and CDR2 is YSYEKL. CDR3 region: CASSLTTSASSYEQYF. The CDR3, as DNA: TGCGCCAGCAGCCTGACGACTAGCGCGAGCTCCTACGAGCAGTACTTC.

This clone was observed a single time. This chain uses TRBV6-5 with TRBJ1-3; D not resolved. The CDR3 is made up of 14 amino acids. Germline lookup yields CDR1 MNHEY and CDR2 SVGAGI. V lost 10 bases to trimming and J lost 2 bases, with 15 bases between them. CDR3 protein: CAITGDFAGNTIYF. The CDR3 region has the DNA TGTGCCATTACTGGTGACTTCGCTGGAAACACCATATATTTT.

V is TRBV11-3 and J is TRBJ2-1; D gene uncertain. The CDR3 is 15 residues long. Trimming removed 3 bases from V and 0 bases from J, with 9 bases in between. Germline CDR1 SGHNT, CDR2 YENEEA. The CDR3 DNA sequence: TGTGCCAGCAGCTTTGAGCGAATCTCCTACAATGAGCAGTTCTTC. Residues: CASSFERISYNEQFF.

J is TRBJ2-7 and V is TRBV28; D might be TRBD2 (6 bases). Per the germline V gene, CDR1 is MDHEN and CDR2 is SYDVKM. Trimming took off 7 bases at V and 9 bases at J, with 22 bases between the two ends. The CDR3 covers 14 residues. The CDR3 protein is CASKDLLATNGQYF. As DNA, the CDR3 is TGTGCCAGCAAGGACTTGCTAGCGACAAATGGGCAGTACTTC.

This chain connects TRBV5-1 to TRBJ1-2; 7 bases line up with TRBD1. The germline V gene encodes CDR1 SGHRS and CDR2 YFSETQ. J gave up 6 bases and V 7 bases, and 9 bases lay outside the gene matches. This CDR3 comprises 13 residues. Here the CDR3 reads CASVGTASDGYTF. CDR3 nucleotides: TGCGCCAGCGTTGGGACAGCCTCTGATGGCTACACCTTC. Combining the CDR3 with reference TRBV5-1 and TRBJ1-2 gives the whole variable domain KAGVTQTPRYLIKTRGQQVTLSCSPISGHRSVSWYQQTPGQGLQFLFEYFSETQRNKGNFPGRFSGRQFSNSRSEMNVSTLELGDSALYLCASVGTASDGYTFGSGTRLTVV.

The chain uses TRBV13 and TRBJ2-1, with D maybe TRBD2 (8 bases). V was cut by 5 bases and J by 7 bases, with 18 bases left in between. Germline CDR1 is PRHDT and CDR2 is FYEKMQ (reference sequence). There are 15 residues in the CDR3. CDR3 protein: CASSPQGREANEQFF. The CDR3 DNA reads as TGTGCCAGCAGCCCACAGGGGCGGGAGGCGAATGAGCAGTTCTTC.